This T cell receptor (beta chain) was identified during a study of shared clonotypes between healthy human individuals. Study context: CD4 naive and memory got three plates each, CD8 naive two, CD8 memory one.

Germline lookup yields CDR1 SGHTS and CDR2 YDEGEE. This CDR3 has 15 amino acids. V gave up 2 bases and J gave up 5 bases; unmatched junction bases: 6. All donors qualified as healthy HIV-negative adults and had experienced no recent acute infections or vaccinations. With CCR7-negative CD45RA+ TemRA cells, CD45RO+ cells were combined in CD8 memory. Sorted-subset replicate PCR reactions were performed with approximately 190 ng DNA, corresponding to tens of thousands of T cell genomes. Sequencing was performed with immunoSEQ multiplex PCR; in TCRdb, only in-frame clones are kept and a portion is missing. The sample contains about 380,000 clones, about 96% of which appear only once.

This TCR was sampled from a man younger than 45 in good health. This sequence joins TRBV5-8 and TRBJ2-7; 11 positions match TRBD1. What was sequenced was memory CD8+ T cells sorted from blood. Noted subset: CD45RO+ cells pooled with CCR7-negative TemRA cells. This CDR3 is CASSFPRTGGHEQYF. The CDR3 nucleotides read TGTGCCAGCAGCTTTCCCCGGACAGGGGGCCACGAGCAGTACTTC.